The TCR beta chain described here comes from a study of CD8 T cells in ankylosing spondylitis. Germline CDR1 reads MNHEY; CDR2 reads SMNVEV (reference sequence). The V gene lost 6 bases and the J gene lost 2 bases, with 12 bases spanning the gap. This CDR3 region has 14 residues. This clonotype was counted ten times or more. TCRdb passed the 5' RACE reads through MiXCR, listing each CDR3 protein once. Of 230,000 or so distinct CDR3 sequences detected, about 24% appear once; the ten largest clones hold 0.6% to 0.75%. The chain combines TRBV27 with TRBJ2-3; the D call may be TRBD1 or TRBD2 (5 bases each). Input material: blood, either unsorted or a sorted T cell fraction (not recorded which). The TCR sequence derives from a male donor with ankylosing spondylitis or in good health (not recorded which). CDR3 amino acids: CASRAWGFTDTQYF. The CDR3 DNA reads TGTGCCAGCAGGGCCTGGGGGTTCACAGATACGCAGTATTTT.